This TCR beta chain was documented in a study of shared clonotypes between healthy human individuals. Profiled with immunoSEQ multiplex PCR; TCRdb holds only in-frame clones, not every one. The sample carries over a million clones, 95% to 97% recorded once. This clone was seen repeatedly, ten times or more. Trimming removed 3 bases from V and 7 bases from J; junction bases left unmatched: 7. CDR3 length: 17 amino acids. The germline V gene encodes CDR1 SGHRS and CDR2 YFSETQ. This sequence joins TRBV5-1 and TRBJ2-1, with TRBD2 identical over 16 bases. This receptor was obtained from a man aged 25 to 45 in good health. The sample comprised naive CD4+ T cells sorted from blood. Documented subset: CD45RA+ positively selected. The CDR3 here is CASSSDPGLAGGNEQFF. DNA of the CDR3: TGCGCCAGCAGCTCCGACCCGGGACTAGCGGGAGGGAATGAGCAGTTCTTC.